This T cell receptor (beta chain) was captured by sequencing in a study of blood T cells in healthy people across ages. The authors ran a second PCR of about 6 to 11 cycles using a sample-barcoded 5' primer and a J-beta primer mix. Each TCR beta cDNA got a 12-nucleotide random molecular identifier. Using its own MiXCR run on the 5' RACE reads, TCRdb lists one record per CDR3 protein. The sample lists 750,000 to 1,000,000 distinct CDR3 sequences, 25% to 35% seen once, with 10% in the top ten. Another study also made use of these data, one on T cells of mothers and their children.

The sequenced material came from blood. The source of this sequence is a woman in her thirties or forties in good health.

CDR3 loop: CASSPDPGQGIYEQYF. CDR3 in DNA: TGCGCCAGCAGCCCCGATCCGGGACAGGGGATTTACGAGCAGTACTTC. J is TRBJ2-7 and V is TRBV5-1, with 10 bases fitting TRBD1. From germline, CDR1 is SGHRS and CDR2 YFSETQ. Trimming removed 4 bases from V and 4 bases from J; junction bases left unmatched: 11. The CDR3 is 16 amino acids.